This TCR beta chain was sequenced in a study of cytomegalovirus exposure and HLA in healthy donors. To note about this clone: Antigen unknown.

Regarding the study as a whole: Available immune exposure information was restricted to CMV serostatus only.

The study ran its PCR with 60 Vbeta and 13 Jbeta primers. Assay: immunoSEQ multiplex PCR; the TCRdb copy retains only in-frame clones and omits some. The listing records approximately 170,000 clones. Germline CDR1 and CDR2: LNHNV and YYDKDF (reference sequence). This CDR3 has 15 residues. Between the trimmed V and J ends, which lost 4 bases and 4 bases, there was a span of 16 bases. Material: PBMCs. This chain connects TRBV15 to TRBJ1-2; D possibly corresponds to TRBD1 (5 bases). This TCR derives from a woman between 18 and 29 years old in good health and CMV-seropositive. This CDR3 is CATSKPTAIRYGYTF. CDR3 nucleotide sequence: TGTGCCACCAGCAAACCGACAGCTATCCGCTATGGCTACACCTTC.